The 30 T cell receptor beta chains below were found in one sample sequenced in a study of blood T cell repertoires in COVID-19. This table comes from immunoSEQ multiplex PCR, and its TCRdb copy is limited to in-frame clones, with some not included. This repertoire shows 310,000 or so clones, around 87% found once; its top ten account for 1%. The material sequenced was peripheral blood. All receptors derive from a man aged 50-59 years with active or convalescent COVID-19.

The V and J genes are TRBV19 and TRBJ1-5, with D unresolved. This CDR3 is 13 amino acids long. V lost 6 bases to trimming and J lost 4 bases, with 10 bases between them. CDR1 and CDR2 (germline): LNHDA, SQIVND (reference sequence). In nucleotides, the CDR3 is TGTGCCAGTAGCGGGTTAGTGAATCAGCCCCAGCATTTT. Translation: CASSGLVNQPQHF.

V and J are TRBV7-2 and TRBJ1-2, with D possibly being TRBD1 (6 bases). The CDR3 covers 14 residues. Trimming stripped 1 base from V and 7 bases from J, with 13 bases between. Germline CDR1 reads SGHTA; CDR2 reads FQGNSA. CDR3 nucleotide sequence: TGTGCCAGCAGCTTAGATCGGACAGCTCGTGGCTACACCTTC. Translation: CASSLDRTARGYTF.

This clone was detected only once. In DNA form, the CDR3 reads TGTGCCAGCAGTTTATCGGGGACAGCCTTCTCTGGGGCCAACGTCCTGACTTTC. It yields the protein CASSLSGTAFSGANVLTF. The gene calls are TRBV27 and TRBJ2-6; 7 bases agree with TRBD1. The J segment lost 0 bases and the V segment lost 0 bases, leaving 5 bases of the junction unmatched. CDR3 size: 18 residues. Germline V CDR1 and CDR2: MNHEY, SMNVEV (reference sequence).

The rearrangement links TRBV28 to TRBJ1-2, with unresolved D. This CDR3 has 13 residues. Germline CDR1 is MDHEN and CDR2 is SYDVKM. The ends were cut back, 1 base at V and 5 bases at J, with 8 bases in the middle. The CDR3 DNA reads TGTGCCAGCAGTTTATCGCCAGATTATGGCTACACCTTC. It yields the protein CASSLSPDYGYTF.

The genes are TRBV7-3 and TRBJ1-6; 7 bases are shared with TRBD1. The CDR3 length is 16 residues. CDR1 and CDR2 from the germline V gene are SGHTA and FQGTGA. Unmatched junction bases numbered 7, after V lost 2 bases and J lost 6 bases. CDR3 in amino acids: CASSLGGTAINSPLHF. Here the CDR3 DNA reads TGTGCCAGCAGCTTAGGGGGGACAGCAATTAATTCACCCCTCCACTTT.

This sequence joins TRBV7-8 and TRBJ2-7, with D tentatively TRBD1 (6 bases). This CDR3 comprises 16 residues. Trimming stripped 4 bases from V and 6 bases from J, with 22 bases between. Looked up from germline, CDR1 is SGHVS and CDR2 is FQNEAQ. CDR3 DNA: TGTGCCAGCAGCTCCAGCAGCGGACAGACCCAGAGCGAGCAGTACTTC. Translated, it gives CASSSSSGQTQSEQYF.

The gene calls are TRBV11-2 and TRBJ1-2; TRBD1 agrees at 7 bases. After removal of 6 bases from V and 13 bases from J, the junction contained 11 bases not matched to a gene. Germline CDR1 SGHAT, CDR2 FQNNGV. The CDR3 covers 12 residues. The CDR3 DNA is TGTGCCAGCAGACAATTAGGGGGCCTCGTCACCTTC. It codes for CASRQLGGLVTF.

The rearrangement joins TRBV5-1 to TRBJ2-7, with 8 nucleotides matching TRBD2. The germline gives CDR1 SGHRS, CDR2 YFSETQ. This CDR3 region has 17 residues. V dropped 0 bases and J dropped 3; count of bases not matched to a gene: 11. The CDR3 loop is CASSLGASGYFGYEQYF. In DNA, the CDR3 is TGCGCCAGCAGCTTGGGGGCTAGCGGGTACTTTGGCTACGAGCAGTACTTC.

This clone was found once. The genes are TRBV28 and TRBJ1-1, with D possibly TRBD1 on 6 matching bases. Looked up from germline, CDR1 is MDHEN and CDR2 is SYDVKM. With 4 bases removed from V and 2 bases from J, the gap between germline ends came to 14 bases. CDR3 length: 15 amino acids. The CDR3 DNA follows: TGTGCCAGCAGTTCTGCGGCAGGGGTTAACACTGAAGCTTTCTTT. This codes for CASSSAAGVNTEAFF.

The chain uses TRBV20-1 and TRBJ2-5, with D possibly matching TRBD2 (5 bases). V lost 3 bases to trimming and J lost 9 bases, with 14 bases between them. Germline CDR1 reads DFQATT; CDR2 reads SNEGSKA (reference sequence). The CDR3 loop spans 12 amino acids. The CDR3 region is CSASFTSGAQYF. The CDR3 DNA is TGCAGTGCTAGTTTTACCTCCGGGGCCCAGTACTTC.

The chain employs TRBV30 and TRBJ1-3; 10 bases fit TRBD1. The CDR3 has 15 amino acids. Germline loops: CDR1 GTSNPN, CDR2 SVGIG (reference sequence). The trim removed 1 base at V and 3 bases at J, leaving 3 bases unmatched. CDR3 loop: CAWSGGQGSGNTIYF. CDR3 sequence (DNA): TGTGCCTGGAGTGGGGGACAGGGGAGTGGAAACACCATATATTTT.

This clone was found once. The chain employs TRBV28 and TRBJ2-2; 7 bases match TRBD1. The ends lost 3 bases at V and 2 bases at J; junction bases unmatched: 6. The germline V gene encodes CDR1 MDHEN and CDR2 SYDVKM. There are 16 residues in the CDR3. The CDR3 reads CASSFWRQGNTGELFF. In DNA form, the CDR3 reads TGTGCCAGCAGTTTCTGGAGACAGGGAAACACCGGGGAGCTGTTTTTT.

The gene calls are TRBV7-2 and TRBJ2-7, with D possibly being TRBD2 (7 bases). There are 14 residues in the CDR3. V lost 0 bases, J lost 4 bases, and 10 bases lay in between. Germline V gives CDR1 SGHTA, CDR2 FQGNSA. The CDR3 loop is CASSLAGGGYEQYF. DNA of the CDR3: TGTGCCAGCAGCTTAGCGGGAGGGGGGTACGAGCAGTACTTC.

This sequence joins TRBV27 and TRBJ1-2; the match to TRBD1 covers 9 bases. Losses at the gene ends were 6 bases for V and 7 bases for J; bases not matched to a gene: 9. This CDR3 is 14 amino acids long. The germline gives CDR1 MNHEY, CDR2 SMNVEV (reference sequence). The chain's CDR3 is CASSRDRATGGYTF. CDR3 DNA sequence: TGTGCCAGCAGCAGGGACAGGGCGACCGGTGGCTACACCTTC.

The CDR3 protein is CASSLIWAGKETQYF. In DNA, the CDR3 is TGTGCCAGCAGCTTAATATGGGCAGGGAAAGAGACCCAGTACTTC. The genes are TRBV7-3 and TRBJ2-5, with a possible D match to TRBD1 (5 bases). The V gene's germline CDR1 is SGHTA and CDR2 FQGTGA. The CDR3 spans 15 residues. V lost 1 base and J lost 3, with 12 bases in between.

The rearrangement joins TRBV10-3 to TRBJ1-1; the match to TRBD1 covers 8 bases. With V trimmed by 0 bases and J by 1 base, 1 base remained unmatched. From germline, CDR1 is ENHRY and CDR2 SYGVKD. This CDR3 is 15 amino acids long. CDR3 coding DNA: TGTGCCATCAGTGAGTCCGGGACAGGGAACACTGAAGCTTTCTTT. Translating it yields CAISESGTGNTEAFF.

The gene calls are TRBV18 and TRBJ1-4; D remains unclear. The CDR3 has 15 amino acids. The V end was cut by 4 bases, the J end by 3 bases, with 12 bases between. The germline V gene has CDR1 KGHSH and CDR2 LQKENI. The CDR3 is CASSLAGDANEKLFF. Written as DNA, the CDR3 is TGTGCCAGCTCACTTGCGGGTGACGCTAATGAAAAACTGTTTTTT.

J is TRBJ1-2 and V is TRBV18; tentatively, D is TRBD1 (6 bases). Germline values: CDR1 KGHSH, CDR2 LQKENI. The CDR3 consists of 12 residues. Trimming removed 4 bases at V and 6 bases at J, with 9 bases between. DNA for the CDR3: TGTGCCAGCTCACTCAGACAGGATGGCTACACCTTC. Amino acids: CASSLRQDGYTF.

The chain has TRBV19 and TRBJ2-2; D is possibly TRBD1 (5 bases). CDR3 length equals 14 residues. Looked up from germline, CDR1 is LNHDA and CDR2 is SQIVND (reference sequence). Trimming stripped 3 bases from V and 6 bases from J, with 11 bases between. CDR3 coding DNA: TGTGCCAGTAGTATCAACGAAGGGGCCGGGGAGCTGTTTTTT. It is translated as CASSINEGAGELFF.

This clone has only one observation. The rearrangement links TRBV7-2 to TRBJ1-5; D possibly corresponds to TRBD1 (6 bases). V lost 2 bases and J 4 bases, leaving 15 bases between the germline ends. This CDR3 region has 16 residues. Germline lookup yields CDR1 SGHTA and CDR2 FQGNSA. CDR3 residues: CASSLFARGSNQPQHF. CDR3 sequence (DNA): TGTGCCAGCAGCTTATTCGCCAGGGGATCGAATCAGCCCCAGCATTTT. The variable domain in full, completed from reference TRBV7-2 and TRBJ1-5, reads GAGVSQSPSNKVTEKGKDVELRCDPISGHTALYWYRQSLGQGLEFLIYFQGNSAPDKSGLPSDRFSAERTGGSVSTLTIQRTQQEDSAVYLCASSLFARGSNQPQHFGDGTRLSIL.

CDR3 nucleotides: TGTGCCAGCAGAGGGACAGGGGGCGGTCAGCCCCAGCATTTT. As protein: CASRGTGGGQPQHF. The V call is TRBV28, the J call TRBJ1-5, with 12 bases lining up with TRBD1. V gave up 6 bases and J gave up 6 bases; unmatched junction bases: 3. This CDR3 comprises 14 residues. Germline CDR1 is MDHEN and CDR2 is SYDVKM.

The chain couples TRBV7-9 to TRBJ2-5; 7 nucleotides line up with TRBD1. The germline V gene encodes CDR1 SEHNR and CDR2 FQNEAQ (reference sequence). V was clipped by 5 bases and J by 7 bases; unmatched bases: 19. The CDR3 loop spans 17 amino acids. CDR3 nucleotide sequence: TGTGCCAGCAGCCCCTACTCCTTGGGGACCCACAGGGGGACCCAGTACTTC. This codes for CASSPYSLGTHRGTQYF.

The chain uses TRBV19 and TRBJ1-1; D perhaps matches TRBD1 (5 bases). The CDR3 runs to 12 residues. Trimming shortened V by 11 bases and J by 5 bases, and 15 bases separated the two germline ends. Looked up from germline, CDR1 is LNHDA and CDR2 is SQIVND (reference sequence). The CDR3 DNA reads TGTGCCTCAGCAGGGCGGGGGACTGAAGCTTTCTTT. Residues: CASAGRGTEAFF.

The CDR3 region has the DNA TGTGCCAGCAGGGTCGGTACGGGAGGCCATACCGATACGCAGTATTTT. This translates into CASRVGTGGHTDTQYF. The rearrangement joins TRBV28 to TRBJ2-3; 7 bases map to TRBD2. This CDR3 is built from 16 residues. Germline CDR1 and CDR2: MDHEN and SYDVKM. The V gene end was trimmed by 6 bases and the J gene end by 6 bases; junction bases not matched to a gene: 15.

V usage is TRBV2 and J usage is TRBJ1-2; D not certain. The V end lost 1 base, the J end lost 1 base, and 7 bases lay between the germline ends. CDR1 and CDR2 (germline): SNHLY, FYNNEI. This CDR3 is 14 amino acids long. The chain's CDR3 is CASSEDEFNYGYTF. CDR3 bases: TGTGCCAGCAGTGAAGACGAGTTTAACTATGGCTACACCTTC.

The V call is TRBV7-9, the J call TRBJ2-7, with 8 positions matching TRBD2. The junction had 8 bases not matched to a gene; V was cut back by 5 bases and J by 5 bases. The CDR3 has 14 residues. Germline V gene sequence: CDR1 SEHNR, CDR2 FQNEAQ (reference sequence). This chain's CDR3 is CASSPRGGPHEQYF. The CDR3 nucleotides are TGTGCCAGCAGCCCCCGGGGGGGTCCCCACGAGCAGTACTTC. Full variable domain (remainder filled in from reference TRBV7-9 and TRBJ2-7): DTGVSQNPRHKITKRGQNVTFRCDPISEHNRLYWYRQTLGQGPEFLTYFQNEAQLEKSRLLSDRFSAERPKGSFSTLEIQRTEQGDSAMYLCASSPRGGPHEQYFGPGTRLTVT.

The chain combines TRBV19 with TRBJ2-1; 7 nucleotides line up with TRBD2. V lost 1 base and J lost 7; bases outside the gene matches: 7. The CDR3 loop spans 15 amino acids. Germline CDR1 reads LNHDA; CDR2 reads SQIVND (reference sequence). CDR3 residues: CASSIGTSEINEQFF. The CDR3 DNA follows: TGTGCCAGTAGTATAGGAACTAGCGAGATAAATGAGCAGTTCTTC.

The gene calls are TRBV11-3 and TRBJ2-2; no clear D gene. The germline gives CDR1 SGHNT, CDR2 YENEEA. The ends were cut back, 1 base at V and 7 bases at J, with 19 bases in the middle. This CDR3 contains 17 residues. In DNA, the CDR3 is TGTGCCAGCAGCTTAGGCCCTTCCGACTTATGGAACGGGGAGCTGTTTTTT. Amino acids: CASSLGPSDLWNGELFF.

The J gene is TRBJ2-1, the V gene TRBV19, with 7 positions matching TRBD1. The CDR3 totals 17 residues. V shed 4 bases, J shed 1 base, and the junction held 10 bases outside the gene matches. Germline values: CDR1 LNHDA, CDR2 SQIVND (reference sequence). In DNA, the CDR3 is TGTGCCAGTAGTAAGAGGACAGGCGCCCAGTCCTACAATGAGCAGTTCTTC. It codes for CASSKRTGAQSYNEQFF.

This clone was seen only a few times. The chain employs TRBV24-1 and TRBJ2-1, with 12 bases that match TRBD2. The germline gives CDR1 KGHDR, CDR2 SFDVKD. This CDR3 has 20 amino acids. V lost 4 bases to trimming and J lost 3 bases; unmatched junction nucleotides: 15. Here the CDR3 reads CATSDPSTSGGSPYYNEQFF. The CDR3, as DNA: TGTGCCACCAGTGACCCCAGTACTAGCGGGGGGTCCCCTTACTACAATGAGCAGTTCTTC.